The sequence of this T cell receptor beta chain was determined in a study of cytomegalovirus exposure and HLA in healthy donors. At the level of the study: Most donors, about 77% of 398 genotyped, fell in the Caucasian-associated ancestry cluster. Findings of the study overall: The authors later found most CMV-associated TCR beta chains appeared HLA-restricted. Reports indicated that the classifier achieved high specificity and sensitivity in diagnosing cytomegalovirus status.

The PCR contained 60 Vbeta and 13 Jbeta primers. The table came from immunoSEQ multiplex PCR; TCRdb's copy has only in-frame clones and leaves some out. Of 95,000 to 100,000 clones in the sample, around a tenth were seen once. This clone has a handful of counts. Its antigen is undetermined. The V and J ends lost 5 bases and 6 bases, in that order; junction bases with no gene match: 11. The CDR3 contains 17 residues. Germline-derived CDR1 and CDR2 are GTSNPN and SVGIG (reference sequence). The sample taken for sequencing was PBMCs. This TCR came from a man aged 45-60 years in good health and CMV-seropositive. The chain recombines TRBV30 with TRBJ2-2; 14 bases fit TRBD2. CDR3 region: CAWEPGLAGVGSGELFF. The CDR3 nucleotides read TGTGCCTGGGAACCGGGACTAGCGGGAGTCGGGTCCGGGGAGCTGTTTTTT.